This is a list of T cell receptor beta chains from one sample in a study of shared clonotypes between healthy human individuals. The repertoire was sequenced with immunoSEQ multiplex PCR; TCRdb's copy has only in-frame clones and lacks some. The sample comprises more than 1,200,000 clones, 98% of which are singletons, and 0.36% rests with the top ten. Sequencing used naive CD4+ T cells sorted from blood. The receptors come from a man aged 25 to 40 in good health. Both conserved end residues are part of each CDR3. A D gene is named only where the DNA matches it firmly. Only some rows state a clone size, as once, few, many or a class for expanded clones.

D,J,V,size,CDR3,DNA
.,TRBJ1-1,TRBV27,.,CASSLSGVGTEAFF,TGTGCCAGCAGTTTATCAGGGGTTGGGACTGAAGCTTTCTTT
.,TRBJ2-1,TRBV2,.,CASSEAGPFEYNEQFF,TGTGCCAGCAGTGAAGCGGGGCCGTTTGAGTACAATGAGCAGTTCTTC
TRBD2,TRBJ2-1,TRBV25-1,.,CASSRWTSGSNEQFF,TGTGCCAGCAGTCGTTGGACTAGCGGGAGTAATGAGCAGTTCTTC
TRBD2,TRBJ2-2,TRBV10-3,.,CAISEPRLAGAANTGELFF,TGTGCCATCAGTGAGCCGCGACTAGCGGGAGCGGCGAACACCGGGGAGCTGTTTTTT
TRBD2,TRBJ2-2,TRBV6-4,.,CASSPLAGGITGELFF,TGTGCCAGCAGCCCACTAGCGGGAGGTATTACCGGGGAGCTGTTTTTT
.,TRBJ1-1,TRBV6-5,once,CASRRSSTEAFF,TGTGCCAGCAGGCGGAGCAGCACTGAAGCTTTCTTT
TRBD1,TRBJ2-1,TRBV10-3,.,CAISGRGTEFDEQFF,TGTGCCATCAGTGGTAGAGGGACAGAGTTCGATGAGCAGTTCTTC
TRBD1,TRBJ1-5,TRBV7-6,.,CASSLRQGGSGNQPQHF,TGTGCCAGCAGCTTACGACAGGGGGGATCGGGCAATCAGCCCCAGCATTTT
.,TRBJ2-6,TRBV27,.,CASRGYARSSGANVLTF,TGTGCCAGTCGGGGGTATGCACGTTCCTCTGGGGCCAACGTCCTGACTTTC
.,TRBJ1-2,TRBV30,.,CAWSPDRRSIYGYTF,TGTGCCTGGTCCCCCGATCGCCGCTCAATCTATGGCTACACCTTC
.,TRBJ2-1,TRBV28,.,CASSFYSGGPYNEQFF,TGTGCCAGCAGTTTTTACTCAGGAGGACCCTACAATGAGCAGTTCTTC
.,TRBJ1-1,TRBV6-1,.,CASRNYGPEAFF,TGTGCCAGCAGAAATTACGGACCAGAAGCTTTCTTT
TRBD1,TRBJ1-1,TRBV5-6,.,CASSSQGARGTEAFF,TGTGCCAGCAGCTCGCAGGGGGCGCGGGGCACTGAAGCTTTCTTT
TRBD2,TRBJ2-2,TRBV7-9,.,CASSPRAGAGELFF,TGTGCCAGCAGCCCCAGAGCGGGAGCCGGGGAGCTGTTTTTT
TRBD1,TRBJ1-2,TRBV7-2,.,CASSLGDRSKSYGYTF,TGTGCCAGCAGCTTAGGGGACAGGAGTAAGTCCTATGGCTACACCTTC
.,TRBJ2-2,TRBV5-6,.,CASSYWDRPNTGELFF,TGTGCCAGCAGCTATTGGGATAGGCCGAACACCGGGGAGCTGTTTTTT
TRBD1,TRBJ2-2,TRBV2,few,CASQGQGFTGELFF,TGTGCCAGCCAAGGACAGGGCTTCACCGGGGAGCTGTTTTTT
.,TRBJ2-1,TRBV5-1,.,CASSLFDRADNEQFF,TGCGCCAGCAGCTTGTTCGACCGGGCCGACAATGAGCAGTTCTTC
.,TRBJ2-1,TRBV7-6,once,CASSLALYGRGDRDEQFF,TGTGCCAGCAGCTTAGCGCTTTATGGCAGGGGAGACCGCGATGAGCAGTTCTTC
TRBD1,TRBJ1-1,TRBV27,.,CASSLRRGSGSEAFF,TGTGCCAGCAGTCTCCGCAGGGGGAGTGGGTCTGAAGCTTTCTTT